This T cell receptor (beta chain) was obtained from a study of T cells in Graves' hyperthyroidism and ophthalmopathy. V lost 5 bases and J 7 bases, leaving 12 bases between the germline ends. The CDR3 is 14 amino acids. CDR1 is SGHVS and CDR2 is FNYEAQ in the germline V gene. Participants, patients aged 18 to 65, had newly diagnosed hyperthyroidism with a duration under 2 months. This clonotype has at least ten counts. RNA transcripts provided the source from which TCR beta CDR3 regions were amplified. In the first-round RT-PCR of the TCR CDR3, the HTBI primer set was used. TCRdb used MiXCR to reprocess the multiplex PCR reads, holding one entry per CDR3 protein. The table has some 300,000 distinct CDR3 sequences, roughly 14% seen once.

The receptor comes from a woman in her thirties with Graves' hyperthyroidism that later progressed to Graves' ophthalmopathy. The chain recombines TRBV7-6 with TRBJ1-6, with D hard to call. Sequencing was performed on blood. The CDR3 DNA sequence: TGTGCCAGCAGCCCCTCAGGCCGGAATTCACCCCTCCACTTT. Translation: CASSPSGRNSPLHF.